Sequencing of this TCR beta chain was carried out in a study of T cell responses to AZD1222 COVID-19 vaccine. Notes on the study in general: At study baseline, merely six AZD1222 recipients were seropositive. Two AZD1222 doses significantly raised spike-specific TCR breadth and depth over controls. White British donors predominated, females outnumbered males, and clonal diversity was possibly underestimated.

Data came from immunoSEQ multiplex PCR; TCRdb stores just in-frame clones and leaves some out. The sample lists fewer than 180,000 clones, roughly 90% occurring once. The CDR3 runs 14 residues. Per the germline V gene, CDR1 is MNHEY and CDR2 is SVGEGT. Trimming took off 5 bases at V and 6 bases at J, with 17 bases between the two ends. About this clone: What it binds is not known.

Both about-4-week and about-12-week second-dose recipients were combined. The rearrangement links TRBV6-2 or TRBV6-3 to TRBJ2-7; D is perhaps TRBD1 or TRBD2 (5 bases each). The input for sequencing was peripheral blood, taken 28 days after the second AZD1222 dose. The receptor was derived from an adult who received the AZD1222 COVID-19 vaccine. CDR3 region: CASSGGRLFGEQYF. CDR3 DNA: TGTGCCAGCAGTGGGGGACGGCTGTTTGGCGAGCAGTACTTC.